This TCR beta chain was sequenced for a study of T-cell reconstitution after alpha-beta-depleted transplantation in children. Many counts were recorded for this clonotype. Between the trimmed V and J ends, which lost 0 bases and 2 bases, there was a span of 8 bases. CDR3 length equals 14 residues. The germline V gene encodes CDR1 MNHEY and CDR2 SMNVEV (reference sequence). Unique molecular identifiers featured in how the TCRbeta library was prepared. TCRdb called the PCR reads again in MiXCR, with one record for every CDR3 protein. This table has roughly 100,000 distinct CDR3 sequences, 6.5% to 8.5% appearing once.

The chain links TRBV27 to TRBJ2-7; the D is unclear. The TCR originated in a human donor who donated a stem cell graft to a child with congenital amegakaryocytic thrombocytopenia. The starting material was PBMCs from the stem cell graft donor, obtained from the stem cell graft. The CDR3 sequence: CASSLSAGPYEQYF. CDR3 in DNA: TGTGCCAGCAGTTTATCTGCAGGTCCCTACGAGCAGTACTTC.